This T cell receptor beta chain was sequenced during a study of CD8 T cells in ankylosing spondylitis. General study points: Disease-linked clones were reportedly significantly enriched in matched ankylosing spondylitis synovial fluid. It appeared that ankylosing spondylitis blood was characterized by a TCR beta motif of several highly homologous variants.

V lost 3 bases to trimming and J lost 0 bases, with 8 bases between them. This CDR3 comprises 15 residues. In the case of this clonotype: Its antigen is unknown.

TCRdb itself ran the 5' RACE reads through MiXCR, one entry per CDR3 protein. This table holds under 450,000 distinct CDR3 sequences, 17% found once. The source of this sequence is a male donor with ankylosing spondylitis. The specimen was blood, either unsorted or a sorted T cell fraction (not recorded which). The chain couples TRBV12-3 or TRBV12-4 to TRBJ1-4; D gene ambiguous. The CDR3 nucleotides are TGTGCCAGCAGTTTTGACCTCTCAACTAATGAAAAACTGTTTTTT. The encoded protein is CASSFDLSTNEKLFF.